The T cell receptor (beta chain) under discussion was sequenced for a study of blood T cell repertoires in COVID-19. The wider study: Both acute and convalescent COVID-19 samples were obtained from the United States, Italy and Spain. Sources were T cells, B-cell-depleted T cells, or PBMCs; the material itself was cDNA or gDNA.

Per the original methods: From reference gene primer amplification, estimates of nucleated cell counts were derived. Sequenced by immunoSEQ multiplex PCR; TCRdb stores in-frame clones only, minus some. That table gives V, J and clone size, and the DNA gave D and trimming. Seen here are 95,000 to 150,000 clones, about 79% observed once, and the top ten hold 4% to 5.5%. Per the germline V gene, CDR1 is LNHNV and CDR2 is YYDKDF (reference sequence). V lost 3 bases and J lost 2, with 17 bases in between. This CDR3 has 17 amino acids. The chain employs TRBV15 and TRBJ1-5; tentative D call: TRBD1 (6 bases). The sample comprised peripheral blood. The sequence was collected from a woman between 65 and 79 years old with acute or convalescent COVID-19. This CDR3 reads CATSRRIQGVGNQPQHF. The CDR3, as DNA: TGTGCCACCAGCAGGCGTATACAGGGAGTCGGCAATCAGCCCCAGCATTTT.